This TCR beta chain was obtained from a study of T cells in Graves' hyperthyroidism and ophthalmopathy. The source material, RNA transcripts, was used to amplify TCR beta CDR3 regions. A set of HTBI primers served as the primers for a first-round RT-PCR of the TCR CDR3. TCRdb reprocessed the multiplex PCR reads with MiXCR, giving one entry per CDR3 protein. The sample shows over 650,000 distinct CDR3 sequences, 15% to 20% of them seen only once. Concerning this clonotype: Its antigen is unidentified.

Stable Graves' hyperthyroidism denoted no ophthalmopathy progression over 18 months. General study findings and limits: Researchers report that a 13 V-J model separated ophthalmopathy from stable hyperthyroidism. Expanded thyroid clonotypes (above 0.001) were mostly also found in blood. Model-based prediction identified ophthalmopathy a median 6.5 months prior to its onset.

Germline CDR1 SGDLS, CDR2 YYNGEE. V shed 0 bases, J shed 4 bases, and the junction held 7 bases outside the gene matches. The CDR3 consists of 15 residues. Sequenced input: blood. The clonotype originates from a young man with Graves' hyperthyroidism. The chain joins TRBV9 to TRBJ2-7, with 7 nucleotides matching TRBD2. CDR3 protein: CASSVGRERAYEQYF. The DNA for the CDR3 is TGTGCCAGCAGCGTAGGGCGGGAGCGAGCATACGAGCAGTACTTC.